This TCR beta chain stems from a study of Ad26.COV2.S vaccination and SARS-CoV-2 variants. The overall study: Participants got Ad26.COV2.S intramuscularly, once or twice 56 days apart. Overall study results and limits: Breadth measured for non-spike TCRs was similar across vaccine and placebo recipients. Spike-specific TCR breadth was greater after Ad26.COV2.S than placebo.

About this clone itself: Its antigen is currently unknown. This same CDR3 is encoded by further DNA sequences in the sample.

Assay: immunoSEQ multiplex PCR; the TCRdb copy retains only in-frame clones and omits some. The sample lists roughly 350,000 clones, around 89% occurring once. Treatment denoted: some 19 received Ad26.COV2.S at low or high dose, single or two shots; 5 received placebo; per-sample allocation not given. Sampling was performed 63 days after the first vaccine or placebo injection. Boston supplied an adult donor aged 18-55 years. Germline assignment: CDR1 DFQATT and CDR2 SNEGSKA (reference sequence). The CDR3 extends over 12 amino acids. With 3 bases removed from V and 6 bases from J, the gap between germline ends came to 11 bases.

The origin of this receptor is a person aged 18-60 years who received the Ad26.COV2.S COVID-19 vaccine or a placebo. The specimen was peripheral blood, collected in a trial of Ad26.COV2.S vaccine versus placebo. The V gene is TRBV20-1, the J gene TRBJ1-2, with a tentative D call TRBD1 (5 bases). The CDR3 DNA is TGCAGTGCTAGTCGGGGGGACGATGGCTACACCTTC. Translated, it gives CSASRGDDGYTF.